This TCR beta chain was obtained from a study of cytomegalovirus exposure and HLA in healthy donors. This clone was observed once. Generated by immunoSEQ multiplex PCR, the TCRdb table keeps only in-frame clones and is missing some. The sample has tens of thousands of clones; 90% to 95% are singletons. Trimming stripped 4 bases from V and 5 bases from J, with 7 bases between. CDR1 is SGHRS, CDR2 YFSETQ, per germline. The CDR3 has 13 residues. While the first cohort had fewer than 850 subjects, the donors belonged to the separate validation cohort of about 120 subjects. The sequenced sample consisted of PBMCs. This sequence was found in a woman aged 18-29 years in good health and CMV-seronegative. The chain uses TRBV5-1 and TRBJ1-6, with no clear D. The CDR3 here is CASSPSDNSPLHF. The CDR3 DNA reads as TGCGCCAGCAGCCCCAGCGATAATTCACCCCTCCACTTT. Supplemented by reference TRBV5-1 and TRBJ1-6, the full variable domain reads KAGVTQTPRYLIKTRGQQVTLSCSPISGHRSVSWYQQTPGQGLQFLFEYFSETQRNKGNFPGRFSGRQFSNSRSEMNVSTLELGDSALYLCASSPSDNSPLHFGNGTRLTVT.